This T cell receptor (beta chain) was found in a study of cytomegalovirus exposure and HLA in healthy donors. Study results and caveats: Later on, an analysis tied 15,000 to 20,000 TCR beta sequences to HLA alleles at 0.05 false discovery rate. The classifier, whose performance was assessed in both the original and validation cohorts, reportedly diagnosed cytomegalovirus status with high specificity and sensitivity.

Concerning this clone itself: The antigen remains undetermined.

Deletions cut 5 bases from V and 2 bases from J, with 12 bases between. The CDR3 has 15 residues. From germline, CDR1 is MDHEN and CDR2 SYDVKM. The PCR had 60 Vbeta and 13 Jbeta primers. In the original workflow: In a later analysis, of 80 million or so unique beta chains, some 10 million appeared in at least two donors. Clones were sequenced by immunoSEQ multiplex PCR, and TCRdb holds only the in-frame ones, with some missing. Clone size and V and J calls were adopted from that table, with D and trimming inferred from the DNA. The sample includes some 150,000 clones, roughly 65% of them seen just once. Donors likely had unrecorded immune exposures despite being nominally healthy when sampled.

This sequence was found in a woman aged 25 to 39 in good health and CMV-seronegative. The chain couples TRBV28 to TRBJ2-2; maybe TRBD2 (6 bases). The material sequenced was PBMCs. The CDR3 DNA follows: TGTGCCAGCAGTCTCCTCGGGGGAAACACCGGGGAGCTGTTTTTT. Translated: CASSLLGGNTGELFF.